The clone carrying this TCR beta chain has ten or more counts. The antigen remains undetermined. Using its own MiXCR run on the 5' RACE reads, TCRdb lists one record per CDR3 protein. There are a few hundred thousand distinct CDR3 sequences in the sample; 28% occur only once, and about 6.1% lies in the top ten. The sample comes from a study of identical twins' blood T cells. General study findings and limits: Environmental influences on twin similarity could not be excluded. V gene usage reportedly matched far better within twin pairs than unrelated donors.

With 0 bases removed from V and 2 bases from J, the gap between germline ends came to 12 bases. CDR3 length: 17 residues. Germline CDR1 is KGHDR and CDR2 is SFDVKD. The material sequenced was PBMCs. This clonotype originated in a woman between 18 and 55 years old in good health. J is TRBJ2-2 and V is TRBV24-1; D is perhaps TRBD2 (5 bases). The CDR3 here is CATSDLTADHNTGELFF. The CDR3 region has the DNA TGTGCCACCAGTGATTTGACAGCGGACCATAACACCGGGGAGCTGTTTTTT.